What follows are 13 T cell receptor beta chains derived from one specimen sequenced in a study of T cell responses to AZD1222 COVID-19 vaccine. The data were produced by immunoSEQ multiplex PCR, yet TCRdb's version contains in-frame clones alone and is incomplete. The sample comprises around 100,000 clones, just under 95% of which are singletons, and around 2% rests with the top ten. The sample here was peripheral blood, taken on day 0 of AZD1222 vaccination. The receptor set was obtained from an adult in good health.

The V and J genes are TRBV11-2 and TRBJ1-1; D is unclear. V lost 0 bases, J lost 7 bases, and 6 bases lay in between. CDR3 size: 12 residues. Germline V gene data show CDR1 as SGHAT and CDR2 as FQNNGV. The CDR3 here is CASSLDEFEAFF. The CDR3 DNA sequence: TGTGCCAGCAGCTTAGACGAATTTGAAGCTTTCTTT.

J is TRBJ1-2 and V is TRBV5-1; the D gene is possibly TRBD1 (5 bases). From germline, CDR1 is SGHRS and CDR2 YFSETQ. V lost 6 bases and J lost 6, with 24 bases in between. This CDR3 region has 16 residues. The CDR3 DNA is TGCGCCAGCAACCCTGGTGGGGCGTCGATAGTAAATGGCTACACCTTC. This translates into CASNPGGASIVNGYTF.

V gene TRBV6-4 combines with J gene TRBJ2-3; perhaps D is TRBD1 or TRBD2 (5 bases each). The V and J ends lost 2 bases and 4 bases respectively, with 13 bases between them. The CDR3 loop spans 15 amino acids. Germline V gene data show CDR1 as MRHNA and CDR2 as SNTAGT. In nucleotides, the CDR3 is TGTGCCAGCAGTGACGGGACGGGCAGCGCAGATACGCAGTATTTT. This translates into CASSDGTGSADTQYF.

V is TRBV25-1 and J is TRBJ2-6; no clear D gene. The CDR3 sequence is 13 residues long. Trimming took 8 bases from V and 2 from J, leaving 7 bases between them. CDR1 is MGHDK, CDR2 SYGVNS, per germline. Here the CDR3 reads CASGFTGANVLTF. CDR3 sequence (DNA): TGTGCCAGCGGTTTTACTGGGGCCAACGTCCTGACTTTC.

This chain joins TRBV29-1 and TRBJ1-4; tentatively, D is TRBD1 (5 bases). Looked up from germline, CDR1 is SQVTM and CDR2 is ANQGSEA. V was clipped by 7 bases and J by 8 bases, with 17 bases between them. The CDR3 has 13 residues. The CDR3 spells CSASSRVGEKLFF. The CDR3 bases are TGCAGCGCCTCGTCCAGGGTGGGAGAAAAACTGTTTTTT. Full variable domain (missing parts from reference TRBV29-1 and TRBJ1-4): SAVISQKPSRDICQRGTSLTIQCQVDSQVTMMFWYRQQPGQSLTLIATANQGSEATYESGFVIDKFPISRPNLTFSTLTVSNMSPEDSSIYLCSASSRVGEKLFFGSGTQLSVL.

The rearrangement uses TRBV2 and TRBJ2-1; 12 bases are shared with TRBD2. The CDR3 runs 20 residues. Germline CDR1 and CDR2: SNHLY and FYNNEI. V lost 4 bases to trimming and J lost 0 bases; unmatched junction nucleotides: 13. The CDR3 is CASSGRTTSGRGGSYNEQFF. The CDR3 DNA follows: TGTGCCAGCAGTGGGAGGACGACTAGCGGGAGAGGCGGCTCCTACAATGAGCAGTTCTTC.

The CDR3 nucleotides are TGCGCCAGCAGCCCCGGACAGGGAGAAATTTATGGCTACACCTTC. It specifies CASSPGQGEIYGYTF. The chain combines TRBV4-3 with TRBJ1-2, with 8 positions matching TRBD1. V gave up 4 bases and J gave up 5 bases; unmatched junction bases: 9. The CDR3 length is 15 residues. CDR1 is LGHNA and CDR2 is YSLEER in the germline V gene.

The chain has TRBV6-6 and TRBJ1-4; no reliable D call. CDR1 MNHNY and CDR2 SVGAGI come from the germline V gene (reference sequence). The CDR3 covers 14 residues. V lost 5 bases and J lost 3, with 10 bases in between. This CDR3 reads CASSKLRANEKLFF. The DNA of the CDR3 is TGTGCCAGCAGTAAACTAAGGGCTAATGAAAAACTGTTTTTT.

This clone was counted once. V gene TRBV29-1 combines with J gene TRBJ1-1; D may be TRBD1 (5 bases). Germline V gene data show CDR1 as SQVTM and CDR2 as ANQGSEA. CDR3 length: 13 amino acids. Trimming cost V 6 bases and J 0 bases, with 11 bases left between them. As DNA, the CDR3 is TGCAGCGTGACAGAACTCATGAACACTGAAGCTTTCTTT. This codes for CSVTELMNTEAFF.

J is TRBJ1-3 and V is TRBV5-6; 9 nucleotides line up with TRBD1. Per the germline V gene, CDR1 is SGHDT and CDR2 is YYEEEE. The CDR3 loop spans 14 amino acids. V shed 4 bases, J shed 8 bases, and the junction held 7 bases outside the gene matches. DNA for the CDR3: TGTGCCAGCAGCGGGGACAGGGAGGCACACACCATATATTTT. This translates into CASSGDREAHTIYF.

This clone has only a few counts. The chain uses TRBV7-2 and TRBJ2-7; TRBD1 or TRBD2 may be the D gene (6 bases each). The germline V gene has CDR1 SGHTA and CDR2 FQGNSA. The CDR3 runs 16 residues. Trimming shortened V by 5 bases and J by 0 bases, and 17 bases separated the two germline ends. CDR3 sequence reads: CASSPYSWGASYEQYF. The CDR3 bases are TGTGCCAGCAGCCCCTACTCTTGGGGGGCCTCCTACGAGCAGTACTTC.

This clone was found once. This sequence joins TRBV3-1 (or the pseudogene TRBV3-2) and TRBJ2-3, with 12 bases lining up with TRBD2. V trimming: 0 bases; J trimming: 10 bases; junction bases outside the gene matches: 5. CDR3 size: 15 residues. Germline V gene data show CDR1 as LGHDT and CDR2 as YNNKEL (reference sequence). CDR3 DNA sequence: TGTGCCAGCAGCCAAGAGCCTAGCGGGGGGGCAGCGCAGTATTTT. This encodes CASSQEPSGGAAQYF.

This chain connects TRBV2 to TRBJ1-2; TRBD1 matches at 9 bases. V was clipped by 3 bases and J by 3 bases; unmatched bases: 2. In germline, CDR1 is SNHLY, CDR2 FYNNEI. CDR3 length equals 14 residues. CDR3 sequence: CASSETGGDYGYTF. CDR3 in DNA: TGTGCCAGCAGTGAGACAGGGGGGGACTATGGCTACACCTTC.